The text below deals with one T cell receptor (beta chain). Its antigen is undetermined. One junction end does not reproduce the germline sequence, and a read error may be involved. This record belongs to a study of T cells in Graves' hyperthyroidism and ophthalmopathy. Study at large: Prior to any treatment, at the point of initial diagnosis, peripheral blood was collected.

The CDR3 is made up of 14 amino acids. Germline assignment: CDR1 PRHDT and CDR2 FYEKMQ (reference sequence). Study-wide points: Ophthalmopathy was told apart from stable hyperthyroidism by a 13 V-J model. Most clonotypes expanded in the thyroid (above 0.001) were also present in blood.

The TCR beta CDR3 regions underwent amplification using RNA transcripts as the source. The study used the HTBI primer set for a first-round RT-PCR of the TCR CDR3. TCRdb re-called the multiplex PCR reads with MiXCR, one entry per CDR3 protein. In the table there are 250,000 to 350,000 distinct CDR3 sequences, 15% to 20% of which are singletons. The genes are TRBV13 and TRBJ1-1, with D unresolved. The sample consisted of blood. The TCR sequence derives from a woman in her fifties or sixties with Graves' ophthalmopathy. The CDR3 loop is CASSLGGSNTEALF. In DNA, the CDR3 is TGTGCCAGCAGCTTAGGGGGATCGAACACTGAAGCTCTCTTT.